These 22 T cell receptor beta chains originate from one sample sequenced in a study of T cells in Graves' hyperthyroidism and ophthalmopathy (dated by TCRdb to 2018 to 2020). The library was generated by multiplex PCR. The instrument given in TCRdb is Illumina HiSeq 2000. The TCR beta CDR3 regions were amplified from RNA transcripts. The first round of RT-PCR for the TCR CDR3 was performed with the HTBI primer set and the Qiagen OneStep RT-PCR kit. The public reads were reprocessed in TCRdb via fastp at Q25 and MiXCR, keeping in-frame beta chains. Merged by CDR3 protein, the rows form single entries marked with the most common genes and DNA. This sample is represented by about 270,000 distinct CDR3 sequences; about 20% of them were singletons. The ten largest clones capture under 65% of the sample. Sequencing was done on a sample of blood. These receptors were obtained from a man aged 30 to 45 with Graves' ophthalmopathy.

The chain is built from TRBV4-1 and TRBJ1-1; D not resolved. From germline, CDR1 is MGHRA and CDR2 YSYEKL. The CDR3 totals 16 residues. V dropped 0 bases and J dropped 0 bases, with 11 bases sitting between them. The CDR3 DNA reads TGCGCCAGCAGCCAAGATCCCGGTGTAGTGAACACTGAAGCTTTCTTT. It codes for CASSQDPGVVNTEAFF.

As for this clonotype: Germline is not matched at one junction end, which may reflect a read error. CDR3 in DNA: TGTGCCAGCAGTTTAAGGGTCGGCCAGCCCCCGCATTTT. Protein sequence: CASSLRVGQPPHF. The chain carries TRBV12-3 or TRBV12-4 and TRBJ1-5; D remains unclear. The length of the CDR3 is 13 residues.

V usage is TRBV19 and J usage is TRBJ1-4; D uncertain. Trimming shortened V by 5 bases and J by 11 bases, and 21 bases separated the two germline ends. The CDR3 covers 15 residues. The germline V gene has CDR1 LNHDA and CDR2 SQIVND (reference sequence). The CDR3 nucleotides are TGTGCCAGTAGTGTTTCGAGAGGTGTCATTCGGAAACTGTTTTTT. Its translation: CASSVSRGVIRKLFF.

This clonotype occurred a few times. The chain employs TRBV11-3 and TRBJ2-5, with D hard to call. CDR3 size: 15 residues. Trimming took off 0 bases at V and 4 bases at J, with 12 bases between the two ends. In germline, CDR1 is SGHNT, CDR2 YENEEA. CDR3 nucleotides: TGTGCCAGCAGCTTAGATCCGTCAGGAACAGAGACCCAGTACTTC. It yields the protein CASSLDPSGTETQYF.

J is TRBJ2-7 and V is TRBV11-3; D unclear. Germline lookup yields CDR1 SGHNT and CDR2 YENEEA. There are 14 residues in the CDR3. V gave up 2 bases and J gave up 6 bases, with 14 bases separating them. CDR3 coding DNA: TGTGCCAGCAGCTTACGGCCCCCGAGGAGCGAGCAGTACTTC. Amino acids: CASSLRPPRSEQYF.

In this sample, this clonotype turned up many times. V and J are TRBV2 and TRBJ1-2, with 8 nucleotides matching TRBD1. The CDR3 contains 14 residues. CDR1 and CDR2 (germline): SNHLY, FYNNEI. Trimming took 1 base from V and 4 from J; bases not matched to a gene: 2. Here the CDR3 DNA reads TGTGCCAGCAGTGAAGGGACAGGGCCCTATGGCTACACCTTC. Translated, it gives CASSEGTGPYGYTF.

This clonotype has only a few counts. The rearrangement uses TRBV20-1 and TRBJ2-1; D possibly corresponds to TRBD2 (5 bases). The CDR3 consists of 15 residues. V was cut by 3 bases and J by 2 bases, with 14 bases left in between. From germline, CDR1 is DFQATT and CDR2 SNEGSKA (reference sequence). The DNA of the CDR3 is TGCAGTGCTAGGGGTATCTACGGGACCTACAATGAGCAGTTCTTC. Translated: CSARGIYGTYNEQFF.

Ten or more counts support this clonotype. The chain carries TRBV5-1 and TRBJ1-2; D call uncertain. The V end was cut by 0 bases, the J end by 6 bases, with 12 bases between. The germline V gene has CDR1 SGHRS and CDR2 YFSETQ. CDR3 length equals 14 residues. CDR3 protein: CASSLDHRPNGYTF. For the CDR3, the DNA is TGCGCCAGCAGCTTGGATCACAGACCAAATGGCTACACCTTC.

Only a few counts were recorded for this clonotype. The chain has TRBV6-4 and TRBJ2-3, with 11 bases aligning to TRBD2. The CDR3 totals 15 residues. V shed 0 bases and J 4 bases; nucleotides not matched to a gene: 0. CDR1 is MRHNA and CDR2 is SNTAGT in the germline V gene. The CDR3 DNA reads TGTGCCAGCAGTGACTCTAGCGGGAGGGCAGATACGCAGTATTTT. Residues: CASSDSSGRADTQYF.

The chain recombines TRBV4-2 with TRBJ2-2, with 7 bases matching TRBD2. The CDR3 sequence is 19 residues long. With V trimmed by 4 bases and J by 0 bases, 14 bases remained unmatched. Germline V gene data show CDR1 as LGHNA and CDR2 as YNFKEQ. As DNA, the CDR3 is TGTGCCAGCAGCCCCCAAGGGAGGGCTGTCGGTCCGAACACCGGGGAGCTGTTTTTT. Protein sequence: CASSPQGRAVGPNTGELFF.

This clonotype has a count of ten or more. V and J are TRBV7-2 and TRBJ2-2, with D unclear. The CDR3 spans 12 residues. Germline-derived CDR1 and CDR2 are SGHTA and FQGNSA. Trimming left V 4 bases short and J 6 bases short, with 6 bases between. The CDR3 region has the DNA TGTGCCAGCAGCTATAATGCCGGGGAGCTGTTTTTT. Protein sequence: CASSYNAGELFF.

This chain connects TRBV19 to TRBJ1-6; maybe TRBD1 (6 bases). The V gene lost 4 bases and the J gene lost 5 bases, with 9 bases spanning the gap. Per germline, CDR1 LNHDA and CDR2 SQIVND (reference sequence). The CDR3 has 14 amino acids. The CDR3 DNA follows: TGTGCCAGTAGTAACGGACAGAATAATTCACCCCTCCACTTT. Its protein is CASSNGQNNSPLHF.

This clonotype has a count of ten or more. The genes are TRBV20-1 and TRBJ1-1; TRBD1 matches at 9 bases. Trimming took 0 bases from V and 5 from J; bases not matched to a gene: 10. This CDR3 spans 16 amino acids. CDR1 DFQATT and CDR2 SNEGSKA come from the germline V gene (reference sequence). This CDR3 reads CSARDSDRGVFTEAFF. Written as DNA, the CDR3 is TGCAGTGCTAGAGATTCGGACAGGGGAGTTTTTACTGAAGCTTTCTTT.

This clonotype has a handful of counts. The rearrangement uses TRBV28 and TRBJ2-2, with 9 nucleotides matching TRBD1. The germline V gene has CDR1 MDHEN and CDR2 SYDVKM. The CDR3 loop spans 15 amino acids. The trim removed 6 bases at V and 6 bases at J, leaving 8 bases unmatched. The CDR3 loop is CASSSGQGDAGELFF. The CDR3 DNA is TGTGCCAGCAGCTCGGGACAGGGAGACGCCGGGGAGCTGTTTTTT.

This chain links TRBV6-5 with TRBJ1-5; D gene unclear. The CDR3 contains 15 residues. Trimming shortened V by 2 bases and J by 4 bases, and 12 bases separated the two germline ends. The germline V gene has CDR1 MNHEY and CDR2 SVGAGI. The CDR3 DNA is TGTGCCAGCAGTTACCTGTATGAGGAAAATCAGCCCCAGCATTTT. Translating gives CASSYLYEENQPQHF.

This chain joins TRBV4-1 and TRBJ2-3, with D perhaps TRBD1 (6 bases). The germline V gene encodes CDR1 MGHRA and CDR2 YSYEKL. Trimming cost V 0 bases and J 6 bases, with 10 bases left between them. This CDR3 comprises 14 residues. Here the CDR3 reads CASSQDGGRDTQYF. The DNA for the CDR3 is TGCGCCAGCAGCCAAGATGGGGGCAGGGATACGCAGTATTTT.

V usage is TRBV12-3 or TRBV12-4 and J usage is TRBJ2-1; perhaps TRBD2 as D (6 bases). V lost 8 bases and J 12 bases, leaving 11 bases between the germline ends. The CDR3 covers 10 residues. DNA of the CDR3: TGTGCCAGCGGGAGGCTAGGGCAGTTCTTC. Translation gives CASGRLGQFF.

The chain links TRBV12-3 or TRBV12-4 to TRBJ2-3, with 14 bases that match TRBD2. The V and J ends lost 5 bases and 4 bases, in that order; junction bases with no gene match: 5. The CDR3 is 16 residues long. Written as DNA, the CDR3 is TGTGCCAGCAGTCCCCGGGGACTAGCGGGAGCAGATACGCAGTATTTT. Translation: CASSPRGLAGADTQYF.

This clonotype was recorded at least ten times. This chain links TRBV11-3 with TRBJ1-1; tentative D call: TRBD1 (5 bases). V was shortened by 1 base and J by 4 bases, with 10 bases between the two germline ends. The length of the CDR3 is 14 residues. Per the germline V gene, CDR1 is SGHNT and CDR2 is YENEEA. The CDR3 sequence is CASSLVRGSTEAFF. In nucleotides, the CDR3 is TGTGCCAGCAGCTTAGTACGGGGGAGCACTGAAGCTTTCTTT.

The chain links TRBV7-9 to TRBJ2-3; D perhaps matches TRBD1 (7 bases). Germline V lookup: CDR1 SEHNR, CDR2 FQNEAQ (reference sequence). This CDR3 comprises 15 residues. V dropped 6 bases and J dropped 3 bases, with 16 bases sitting between them. CDR3 nucleotide sequence: TGTGCCAGCAGGGGGGGCCAGGGGGTGACAGATACGCAGTATTTT. This sequence encodes CASRGGQGVTDTQYF.

Worth noting for this clonotype: With a much larger clone just one base away, this may be a read error. The V and J genes are TRBV20-1 and TRBJ1-2; the D is unclear. The germline V gene encodes CDR1 DFQATT and CDR2 SNEGSKA (reference sequence). The CDR3 consists of 12 residues. The CDR3 spells CTADVVVHGYTF. The CDR3 nucleotides read TGCACCGCGGACGTAGTCGTTCATGGCTACACCTTC.

This clonotype was counted many times. V and J are TRBV7-2 and TRBJ2-1; D unresolved. The CDR3 sequence is 12 residues long. Trimming took 1 base from V and 11 from J, leaving 9 bases between them. Germline V gene lookup returns CDR1 SGHTA and CDR2 FQGNSA. Here the CDR3 reads CASSLGYSKQFF. The CDR3 DNA follows: TGTGCCAGCAGCTTAGGTTACTCTAAGCAGTTCTTC. The whole variable domain, filled in from reference TRBV7-2 and TRBJ2-1, reads GAGVSQSPSNKVTEKGKDVELRCDPISGHTALYWYRQSLGQGLEFLIYFQGNSAPDKSGLPSDRFSAERTGGSVSTLTIQRTQQEDSAVYLCASSLGYSKQFFGPGTRLTVL.